The 12 T cell receptor beta chains below were found in one sample sequenced in a study of blood T cell repertoires in COVID-19. Generated by immunoSEQ multiplex PCR, the TCRdb table keeps only in-frame clones and is missing some. The sample has fewer than 350,000 clones, about 91% seen once. Sequenced input: peripheral blood. These receptors originate from a woman aged 30 to 39 with COVID-19, enrolled during active disease.

In its sample, this clone was seen once. The chain uses TRBV29-1 and TRBJ1-1; D remains ambiguous. Deletions cut 4 bases from V and 4 bases from J, with 10 bases between. This CDR3 is 12 amino acids long. The germline gives CDR1 SQVTM, CDR2 ANQGSEA. The chain's CDR3 is CSVVVGGTEAFF. Written as DNA, the CDR3 is TGCAGCGTTGTTGTGGGAGGCACTGAAGCTTTCTTT.

This clone was observed a handful of times. This rearrangement joins TRBV21-1 to TRBJ1-2. TRBV21-1 is noted as a pseudogene. The CDR3 extends over 12 amino acids. The CDR3 DNA reads as TGTGCCAGCAGCAAAGCATTCGGAGACTACACCTTC. Residues: CASSKAFGDYTF.

The chain uses TRBV6-2 or TRBV6-3 and TRBJ2-7; 10 positions agree with TRBD1. The junction had 4 bases not matched to a gene; V was cut back by 6 bases and J by 11 bases. The CDR3 runs to 11 residues. The germline V gene encodes CDR1 MNHEY and CDR2 SVGEGT. CDR3 DNA sequence: TGTGCCAGCAGCCAGACAGGGGGCGAGTACTTC. Its translation: CASSQTGGEYF.

The rearrangement uses TRBV11-3 and TRBJ2-1, with 9 nucleotides matching TRBD2. The length of the CDR3 is 14 residues. Germline CDR1 is SGHNT and CDR2 is YENEEA. With V trimmed by 3 bases and J by 8 bases, 5 bases remained unmatched. This CDR3 is CASSFLAGGDEQFF. CDR3 nucleotides: TGTGCCAGCAGCTTCTTGGCGGGGGGGGATGAGCAGTTCTTC.

The J gene is TRBJ2-7, the V gene TRBV4-2; TRBD1 agrees at 9 bases. The CDR3 length is 24 residues. Germline lookup yields CDR1 LGHNA and CDR2 YNFKEQ. V dropped 1 base and J dropped 4; count of bases not matched to a gene: 32. The CDR3 loop reads CASSQGDRGAAKRTGARCRYEQYV. The CDR3, as DNA: TGTGCCAGCAGCCAAGGGGACCGGGGGGCAGCCAAGAGGACAGGGGCCCGCTGTAGGTACGAGCAGTACGTC.

The chain joins TRBV6-4 to TRBJ1-6, with D tentatively TRBD1 (5 bases). V lost 3 bases, J lost 7 bases, and 10 bases lay in between. The CDR3 extends over 14 amino acids. CDR1 is MRHNA, CDR2 SNTAGT, per germline. CDR3 nucleotide sequence: TGTGCCAGCAGTGAATGGGGGGGGAATTCACCCCTCCACTTT. Translating it yields CASSEWGGNSPLHF.

The V call is TRBV27, the J call TRBJ1-6; D is perhaps TRBD1 (6 bases). The length of the CDR3 is 18 residues. Trimming cost V 0 bases and J 0 bases, with 12 bases left between them. The germline CDR1 and CDR2 sequences are MNHEY and SMNVEV (reference sequence). CDR3 in amino acids: CASSLSGARSSYNSPLHF. Written as DNA, the CDR3 is TGTGCCAGCAGTTTATCGGGGGCCAGGAGCTCCTATAATTCACCCCTCCACTTT.

The chain employs TRBV28 and TRBJ2-3; 8 bases are a match to TRBD2. Germline values: CDR1 MDHEN, CDR2 SYDVKM. The length of the CDR3 is 14 residues. Germline trimming cut 5 bases from V and 6 bases from J; bases unmatched to any gene: 7. CDR3 sequence reads: CASSLRLARDTQYF. The DNA for the CDR3 is TGTGCCAGCAGTCTAAGACTAGCGCGGGATACGCAGTATTTT.

The gene calls are TRBV6-5 and TRBJ2-2, with 7 positions matching TRBD1. Germline loops: CDR1 MNHEY, CDR2 SVGAGI. With 6 bases clipped from V and 2 bases from J, the junction kept 6 bases outside the gene matches. The CDR3 has 15 amino acids. The CDR3 DNA follows: TGTGCCAGCAGACGGGCAGGGGGAAACACCGGGGAGCTGTTTTTT. It translates to CASRRAGGNTGELFF.

CDR3 amino acids: CASTLGGNTEAFF. The CDR3 DNA follows: TGTGCCAGCACCCTCGGGGGGAACACTGAAGCTTTCTTT. This chain joins TRBV6-6 and TRBJ1-1, with D perhaps matching TRBD1 (5 bases). Between the trimmed V and J ends, which lost 7 bases and 1 base, there was a span of 10 bases. This CDR3 is built from 13 residues. Germline V gives CDR1 MNHNY, CDR2 SVGAGI (reference sequence).

A word on this clone: The same CDR3 can be traced to other DNA sequences in this sample. This chain uses TRBV6-5 with TRBJ1-1; D perhaps matches TRBD1 (5 bases). The CDR3 contains 12 residues. CDR1 is MNHEY and CDR2 is SVGAGI in the germline V gene. V was cut by 5 bases and J by 1 base, with 5 bases left in between. This CDR3 is CASSRGNTEAFF. The CDR3 DNA follows: TGTGCCAGCAGTAGGGGGAACACTGAAGCTTTCTTT.

This chain joins TRBV27 and TRBJ2-7; TRBD1 agrees at 11 bases. Germline values: CDR1 MNHEY, CDR2 SMNVEV (reference sequence). The CDR3 covers 17 residues. The V gene end was trimmed by 8 bases and the J gene end by 6 bases; junction bases not matched to a gene: 18. In nucleotides, the CDR3 is TGTGCCAGCGAAACCCGGGGGGGACCGGGACAGGGGGTCGAGCAGTACTTC. This codes for CASETRGGPGQGVEQYF.